This record looks at one T cell receptor beta chain sequence and its context. Its specificity is not known. The data derive from a study of T cell responses to AZD1222 COVID-19 vaccine. General study results and limits: Baseline antibody screening turned up just six or seven seropositive AZD1222 recipients. Nearly half of spike-specific TCRs reportedly go after variant regions that carry no mutations. Clonal diversity may have been underestimated in mostly white British donors. A rise in Spike-specific TCR breadth and depth followed two AZD1222 doses.

Trimming at V came to 6 bases and at J to 3 bases, leaving 5 bases not matched to a gene. Germline V CDR1 and CDR2: MNHEY, SVGAGI. The CDR3 consists of 13 residues. Some clones are missing from TCRdb's copy, which holds only in-frame ones; the method was immunoSEQ multiplex PCR. The sample yields around 99,000 clones, 91% seen once. The source was peripheral blood, collected on day 0 of AZD1222 vaccination. This sequence originates from an adult in good health. J is TRBJ2-7 and V is TRBV6-5; TRBD2 aligns across 7 bases. The CDR3 spells CASSPAGVYEQYF. As DNA, the CDR3 is TGTGCCAGCAGCCCCGCGGGGGTCTACGAGCAGTACTTC.